This entry describes one T cell receptor (beta chain). This CDR3 has 13 amino acids. V was pared by 3 bases and J by 5 bases, with 11 bases between. Germline assignment: CDR1 MDHEN and CDR2 SYDVKM. This entry is derived from a study of shared clonotypes between healthy human individuals. The repertoire was sequenced with immunoSEQ multiplex PCR; TCRdb's copy has only in-frame clones and lacks some. The table shows some 2 million clones, with roughly 94% occurring only once. This clonotype was obtained from a man aged 18 to 35 in good health. The sample comprised naive CD4+ T cells sorted from blood. Subset defined: CD45RA+ positively selected. J is TRBJ2-7 and V is TRBV28; perhaps TRBD1 as D (6 bases). CDR3 residues: CASSFRRGNEQYF. CDR3 nucleotide sequence: TGTGCCAGCAGTTTCCGCAGGGGAAACGAGCAGTACTTC.